This T cell receptor beta chain was captured in a study of graft-versus-host responses after intestinal transplantation. Study results and caveats: Early after transplant, HvG declines were associated with peak levels of circulating GvH clones. GvH clones surfaced in recipient marrow, some emerging earlier in ileum or blood.

The data were produced by immunoSEQ multiplex PCR, yet TCRdb's version contains in-frame clones alone and is incomplete. The sample carries about 110,000 clones, 80% to 95% recorded once. CDR1 is MNHNY and CDR2 is SVGAGI in the germline V gene (reference sequence). The CDR3 spans 15 residues. V shed 0 bases and J 7 bases; nucleotides not matched to a gene: 5. As concerns this clone: Its antigen is not known.

The sequence derives from a human donor who received an intestinal transplant. This specimen was unstimulated CD8+ T cells sorted from spleen or lymph node cells, taken before intestinal transplant. The chain is built from TRBV6-6 and TRBJ1-2, with 10 bases aligning to TRBD1. The CDR3 sequence is CASSYSGTGAGGYTF. The CDR3 bases are TGTGCCAGCAGTTACTCAGGGACAGGGGCGGGTGGCTACACCTTC.